This TCR beta chain was profiled in a study of CD8+CD57+ T cells in acquired aplastic anemia. The CDR3 covers 14 residues. Germline assignment: CDR1 LNHNV and CDR2 YYDKDF (reference sequence). V was pared by 0 bases and J by 5 bases, with 2 bases of the junction left unmatched. The template used for profiling TCR beta VDJ and CDR3 was genomic DNA. TCRdb reprocessed the reads with MiXCR, giving one entry per CDR3 protein. The table has approximately 50,000 distinct CDR3 sequences, around 73% seen once; the top ten hold around 31%. This TCR was sampled from a human donor in good health, serving as a control. The sample was sorted CD4+, CD8+, or CD8+CD57+ T cells (not recorded which) from PBMCs. The rearrangement joins TRBV15 to TRBJ2-5, with 8 bases that match TRBD1. The chain's CDR3 is CATSREDRDETQYF. The CDR3 DNA is TGTGCCACCAGCAGAGAGGACAGGGACGAGACCCAGTACTTC.